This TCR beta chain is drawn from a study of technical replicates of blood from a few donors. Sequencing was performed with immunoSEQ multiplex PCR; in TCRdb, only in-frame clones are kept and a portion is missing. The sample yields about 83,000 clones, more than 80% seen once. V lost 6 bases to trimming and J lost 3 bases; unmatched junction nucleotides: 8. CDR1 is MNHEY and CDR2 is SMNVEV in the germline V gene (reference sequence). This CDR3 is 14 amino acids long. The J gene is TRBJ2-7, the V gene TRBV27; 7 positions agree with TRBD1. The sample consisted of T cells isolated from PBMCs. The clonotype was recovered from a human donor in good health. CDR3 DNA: TGTGCCAGCAGACCGGACAGGCAACTCTACGAGCAGTACTTC. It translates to CASRPDRQLYEQYF.